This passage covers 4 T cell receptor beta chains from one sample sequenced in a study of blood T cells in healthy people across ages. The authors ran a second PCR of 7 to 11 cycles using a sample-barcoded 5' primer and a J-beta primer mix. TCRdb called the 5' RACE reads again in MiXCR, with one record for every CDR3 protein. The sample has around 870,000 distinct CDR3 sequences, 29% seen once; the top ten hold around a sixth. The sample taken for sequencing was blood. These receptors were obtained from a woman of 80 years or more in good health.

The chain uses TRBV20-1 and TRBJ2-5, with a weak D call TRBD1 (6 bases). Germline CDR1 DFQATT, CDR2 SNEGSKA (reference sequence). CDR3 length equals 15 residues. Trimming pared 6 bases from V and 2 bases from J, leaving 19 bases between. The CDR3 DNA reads TGCAGTGCCAGATCCCTAACAGGGTCACAAGAGACCCAGTACTTC. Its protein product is CSARSLTGSQETQYF.

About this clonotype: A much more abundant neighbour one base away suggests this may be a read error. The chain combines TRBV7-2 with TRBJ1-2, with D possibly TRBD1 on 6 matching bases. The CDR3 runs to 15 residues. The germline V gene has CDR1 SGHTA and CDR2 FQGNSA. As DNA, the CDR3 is TGTGCCAGCAGCTTAGCGGAGGGGGGAGTAGGTGGCTACATCTTC. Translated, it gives CASSLAEGGVGGYIF.

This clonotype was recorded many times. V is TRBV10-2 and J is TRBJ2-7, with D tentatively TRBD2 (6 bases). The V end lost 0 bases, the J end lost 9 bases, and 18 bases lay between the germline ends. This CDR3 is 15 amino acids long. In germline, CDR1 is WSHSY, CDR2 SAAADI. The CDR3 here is CASSESDMARDGQYF. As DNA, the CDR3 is TGCGCCAGCAGTGAGTCCGATATGGCGCGGGACGGGCAGTACTTC.

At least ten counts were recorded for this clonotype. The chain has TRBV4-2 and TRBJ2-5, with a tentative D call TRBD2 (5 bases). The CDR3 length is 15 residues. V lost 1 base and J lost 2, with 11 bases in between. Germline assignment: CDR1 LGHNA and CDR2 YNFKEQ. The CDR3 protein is CASSQGRRDQETQYF. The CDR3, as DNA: TGTGCCAGCAGCCAAGGGAGGAGAGATCAAGAGACCCAGTACTTC.